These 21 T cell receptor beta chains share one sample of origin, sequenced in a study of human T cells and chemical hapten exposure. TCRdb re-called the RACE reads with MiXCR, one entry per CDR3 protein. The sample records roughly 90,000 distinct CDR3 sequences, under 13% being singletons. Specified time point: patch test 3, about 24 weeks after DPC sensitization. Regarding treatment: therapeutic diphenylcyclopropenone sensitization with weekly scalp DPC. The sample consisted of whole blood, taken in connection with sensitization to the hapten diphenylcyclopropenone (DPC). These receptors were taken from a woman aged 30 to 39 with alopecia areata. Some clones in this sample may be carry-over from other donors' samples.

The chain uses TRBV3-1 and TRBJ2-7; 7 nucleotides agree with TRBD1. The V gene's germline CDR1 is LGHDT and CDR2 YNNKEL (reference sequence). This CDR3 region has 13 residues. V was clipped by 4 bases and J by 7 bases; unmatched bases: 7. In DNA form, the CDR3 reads TGTGCCAGCAGCCGAATAGGGGGCAAGGAGCAGTACTTC. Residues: CASSRIGGKEQYF.

The CDR3 bases are TGTGCCAGCAGTATAGACGGAGATACGCAGTATTTT. It specifies CASSIDGDTQYF. The V gene is TRBV28, the J gene TRBJ2-3; no definite D call. V was cut by 5 bases and J by 5 bases, with 8 bases left in between. The CDR3 consists of 12 residues. Germline-derived CDR1 and CDR2 are MDHEN and SYDVKM.

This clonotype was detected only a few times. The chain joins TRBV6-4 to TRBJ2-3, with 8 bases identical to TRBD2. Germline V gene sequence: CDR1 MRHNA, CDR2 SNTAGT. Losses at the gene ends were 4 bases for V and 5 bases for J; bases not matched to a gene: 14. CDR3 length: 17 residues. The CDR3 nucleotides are TGTGCCAGCAGTGTCTCTGGGGATAGCGGGAACATAGATACGCAGTATTTT. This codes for CASSVSGDSGNIDTQYF.

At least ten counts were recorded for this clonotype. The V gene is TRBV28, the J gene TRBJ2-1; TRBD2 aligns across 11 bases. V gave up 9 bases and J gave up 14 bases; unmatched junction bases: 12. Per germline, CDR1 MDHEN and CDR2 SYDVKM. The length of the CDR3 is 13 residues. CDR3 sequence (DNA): TGTGCCAGTCTGGGTGGCACTAGCGGGAGAGAGTTCTTC. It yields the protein CASLGGTSGREFF.

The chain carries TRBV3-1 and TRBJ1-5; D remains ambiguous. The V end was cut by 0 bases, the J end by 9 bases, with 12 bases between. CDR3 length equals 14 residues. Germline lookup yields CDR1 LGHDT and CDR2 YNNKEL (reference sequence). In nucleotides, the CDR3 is TGTGCCAGCAGCCAAGATCCTTCCGGCGGGCCCCAGCATTTT. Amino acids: CASSQDPSGGPQHF. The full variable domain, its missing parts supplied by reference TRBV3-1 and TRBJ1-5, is DTAVSQTPKYLVTQMGNDKSIKCEQNLGHDTMYWYKQDSKKFLKIMFSYNNKELIINETVPNRFSPKSPDKAHLNLHINSLELGDSAVYFCASSQDPSGGPQHFGDGTRLSIL.

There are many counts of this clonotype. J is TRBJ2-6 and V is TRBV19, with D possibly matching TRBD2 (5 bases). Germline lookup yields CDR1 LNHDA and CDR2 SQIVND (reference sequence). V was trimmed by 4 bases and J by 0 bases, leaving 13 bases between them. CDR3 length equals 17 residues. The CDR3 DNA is TGTGCCAGTAGTAGGACTCCAGTAGTCTCTGGGGCCAACGTCCTGACTTTC. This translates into CASSRTPVVSGANVLTF.

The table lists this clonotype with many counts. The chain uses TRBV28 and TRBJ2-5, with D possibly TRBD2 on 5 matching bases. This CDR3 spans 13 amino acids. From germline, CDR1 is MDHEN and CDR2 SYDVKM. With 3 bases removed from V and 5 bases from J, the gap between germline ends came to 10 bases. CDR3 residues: CASSFGAVETQYF. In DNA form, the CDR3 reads TGTGCCAGCAGTTTCGGAGCGGTGGAGACCCAGTACTTC.

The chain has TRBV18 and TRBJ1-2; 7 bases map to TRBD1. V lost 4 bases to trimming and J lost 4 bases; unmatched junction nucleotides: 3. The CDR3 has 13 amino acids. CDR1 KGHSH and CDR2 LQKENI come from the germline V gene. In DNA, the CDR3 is TGTGCCAGCTCACAAGGACAGGTCTATGGCTACACCTTC. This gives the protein CASSQGQVYGYTF.

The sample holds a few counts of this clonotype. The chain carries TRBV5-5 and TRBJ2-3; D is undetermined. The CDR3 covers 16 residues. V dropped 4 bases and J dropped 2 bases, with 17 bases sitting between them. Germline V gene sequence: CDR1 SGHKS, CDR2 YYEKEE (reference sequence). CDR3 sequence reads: CASSVLGTSLTDTQYF. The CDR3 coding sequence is TGTGCCAGCAGCGTTCTGGGCACCAGCCTCACAGATACGCAGTATTTT.

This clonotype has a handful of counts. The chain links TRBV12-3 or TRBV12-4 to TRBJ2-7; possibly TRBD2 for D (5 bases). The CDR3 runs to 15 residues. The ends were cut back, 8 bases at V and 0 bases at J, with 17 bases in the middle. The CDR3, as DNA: TGTGCCAGCCCTTCCCGGGAAGTCCTCTCCTACGAGCAGTACGTC. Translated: CASPSREVLSYEQYV.

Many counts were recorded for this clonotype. DNA of the CDR3: TGTGCCAGCAGCCTAGGGGGAGTACTAGCTCGGGAGTCCTACAATGAGCAGTTCTTC. Protein product: CASSLGGVLARESYNEQFF. The chain is built from TRBV7-6 and TRBJ2-1; D may correspond to TRBD1 or TRBD2 (6 bases each). V gave up 5 bases and J gave up 1 base, with 24 bases separating them. The CDR3 is made up of 19 amino acids. Germline V gives CDR1 SGHVS, CDR2 FNYEAQ.

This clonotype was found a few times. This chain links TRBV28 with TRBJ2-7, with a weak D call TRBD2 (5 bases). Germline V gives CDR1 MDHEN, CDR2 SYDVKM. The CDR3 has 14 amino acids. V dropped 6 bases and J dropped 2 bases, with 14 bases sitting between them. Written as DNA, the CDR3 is TGTGCCAGCAGATCCTTTTTCGGGACCTACGAGCAGTACGTC. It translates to CASRSFFGTYEQYV.

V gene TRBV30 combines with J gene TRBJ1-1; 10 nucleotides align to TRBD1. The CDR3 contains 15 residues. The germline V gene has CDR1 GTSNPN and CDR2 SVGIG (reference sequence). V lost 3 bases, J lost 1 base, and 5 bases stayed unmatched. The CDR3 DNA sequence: TGTGCCTGGAGCGGGACAGGGGTGAGGAACACTGAAGCTTTCTTT. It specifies CAWSGTGVRNTEAFF.

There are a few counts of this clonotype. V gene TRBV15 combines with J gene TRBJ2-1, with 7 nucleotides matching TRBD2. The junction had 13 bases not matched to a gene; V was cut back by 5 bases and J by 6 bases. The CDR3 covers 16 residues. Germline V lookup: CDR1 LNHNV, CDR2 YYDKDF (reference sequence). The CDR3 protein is CATSEHPRGEGNEQFF. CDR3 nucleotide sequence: TGTGCCACCAGCGAACACCCCCGGGGGGAAGGCAATGAGCAGTTCTTC. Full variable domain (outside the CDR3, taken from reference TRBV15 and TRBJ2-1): DAMVIQNPRYQVTQFGKPVTLSCSQTLNHNVMYWYQQKSSQAPKLLFHYYDKDFNNEADTPDNFQSRRPNTSFCFLDIRSPGLGDTAMYLCATSEHPRGEGNEQFFGPGTRLTVL.

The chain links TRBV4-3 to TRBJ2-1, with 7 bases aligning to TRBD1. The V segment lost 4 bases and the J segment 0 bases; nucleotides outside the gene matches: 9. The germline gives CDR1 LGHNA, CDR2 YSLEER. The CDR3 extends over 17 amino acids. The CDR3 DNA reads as TGCGCCAGCAGCCGAAGTCCCGGGGACAGCTCCTACAATGAGCAGTTCTTC. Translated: CASSRSPGDSSYNEQFF.

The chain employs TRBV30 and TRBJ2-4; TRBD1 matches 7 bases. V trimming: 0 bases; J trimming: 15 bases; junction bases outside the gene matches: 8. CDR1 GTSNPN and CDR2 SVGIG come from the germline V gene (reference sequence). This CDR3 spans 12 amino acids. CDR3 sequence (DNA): TGTGCCTGGAGTGTTACGGGACAGTCTGCGTACTTC. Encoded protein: CAWSVTGQSAYF.

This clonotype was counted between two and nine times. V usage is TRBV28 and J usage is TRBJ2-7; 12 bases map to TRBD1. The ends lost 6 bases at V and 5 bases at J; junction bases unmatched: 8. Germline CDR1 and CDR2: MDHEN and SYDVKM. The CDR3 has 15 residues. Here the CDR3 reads CASSQAGTGGHEQYF. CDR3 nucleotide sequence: TGTGCCAGCAGCCAGGCCGGGACAGGGGGCCACGAGCAGTACTTC.

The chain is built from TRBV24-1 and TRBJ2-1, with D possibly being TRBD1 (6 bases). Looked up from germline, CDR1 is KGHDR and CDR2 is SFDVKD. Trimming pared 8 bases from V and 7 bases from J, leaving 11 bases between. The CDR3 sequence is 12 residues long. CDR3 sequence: CATTGQTNEQFF. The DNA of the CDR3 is TGTGCCACCACCGGACAGACGAATGAGCAGTTCTTC.

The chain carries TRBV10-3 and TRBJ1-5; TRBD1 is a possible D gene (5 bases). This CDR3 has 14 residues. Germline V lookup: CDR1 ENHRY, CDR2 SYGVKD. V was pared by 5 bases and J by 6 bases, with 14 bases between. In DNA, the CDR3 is TGTGCCATCAGTCGGGACGGTGAATTTCAGCCCCAGCATTTT. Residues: CAISRDGEFQPQHF.

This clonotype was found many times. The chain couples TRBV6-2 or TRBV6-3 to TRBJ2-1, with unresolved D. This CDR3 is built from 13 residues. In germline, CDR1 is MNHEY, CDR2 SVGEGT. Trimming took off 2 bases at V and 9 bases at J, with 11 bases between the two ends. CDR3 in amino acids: CASSYRLNTEQFF. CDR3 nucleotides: TGTGCCAGCAGTTACCGGTTGAACACTGAGCAGTTCTTC.

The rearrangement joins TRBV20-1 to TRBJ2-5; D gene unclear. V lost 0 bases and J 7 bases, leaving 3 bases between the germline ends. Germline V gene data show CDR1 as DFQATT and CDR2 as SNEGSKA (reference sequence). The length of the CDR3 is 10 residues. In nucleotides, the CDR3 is TGCAGTGCTAGAGACGGGACCCAGTACTTC. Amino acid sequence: CSARDGTQYF.